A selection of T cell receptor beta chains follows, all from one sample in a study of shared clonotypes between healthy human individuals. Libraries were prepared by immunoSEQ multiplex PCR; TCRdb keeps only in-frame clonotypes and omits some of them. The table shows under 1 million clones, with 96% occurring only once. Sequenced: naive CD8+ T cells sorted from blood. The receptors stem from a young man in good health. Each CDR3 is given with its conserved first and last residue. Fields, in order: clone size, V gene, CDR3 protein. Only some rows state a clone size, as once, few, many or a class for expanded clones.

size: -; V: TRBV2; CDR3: CATRDRVYEQYF
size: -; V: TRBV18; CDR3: CASSPPGTGGITGELFF
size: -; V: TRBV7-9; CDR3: CASSEQGNSGNTIYF
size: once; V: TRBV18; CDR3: CASSPVGSRNEKLFF
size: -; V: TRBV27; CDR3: CASSFARNTEAFF
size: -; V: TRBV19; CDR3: CASSAGQTLFTDTQYF
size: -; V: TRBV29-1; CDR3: CSVGTGFVGRGYSYEQYF
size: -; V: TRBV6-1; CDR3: CASSERRTSTDTQYF
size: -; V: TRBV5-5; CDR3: CASSGGLWETQYF
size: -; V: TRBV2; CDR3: CASVQVGSYEQYF